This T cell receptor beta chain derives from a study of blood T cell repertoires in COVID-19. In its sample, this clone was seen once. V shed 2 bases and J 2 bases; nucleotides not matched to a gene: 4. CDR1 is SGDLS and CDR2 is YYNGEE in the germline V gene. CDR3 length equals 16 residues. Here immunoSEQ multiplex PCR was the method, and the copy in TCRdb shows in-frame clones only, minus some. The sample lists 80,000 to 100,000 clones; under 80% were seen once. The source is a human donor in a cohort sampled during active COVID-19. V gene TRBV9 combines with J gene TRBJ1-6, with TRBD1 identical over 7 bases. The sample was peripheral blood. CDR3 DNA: TGTGCCAGCAGCGTCACAGGGGAGGCCTATAATTCACCCCTCCACTTT. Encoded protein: CASSVTGEAYNSPLHF.